A single sample gave rise to the 29 T cell receptor beta chains below, sequenced in a study of cytomegalovirus exposure and HLA in healthy donors. The PCR employed 60 Vbeta primers together with 13 Jbeta primers. The data were produced by immunoSEQ multiplex PCR, yet TCRdb's version contains in-frame clones alone and is incomplete. The data hold approximately 78,000 clones, with roughly 83% observed a single time. Material for sequencing was PBMCs. These receptors came from a woman between 45 and 65 years old in good health and CMV-seronegative.

The chain is built from TRBV7-9 and TRBJ2-2, with a tentative D call TRBD1 (6 bases). Germline CDR1 and CDR2: SEHNR and FQNEAQ (reference sequence). Trimming cost V 4 bases and J 2 bases, with 8 bases left between them. The CDR3 is 14 residues long. CDR3 protein: CASSYGTNTGELFF. For the CDR3, the DNA is TGTGCCAGCAGCTACGGGACAAACACCGGGGAGCTGTTTTTT.

V is TRBV5-1 and J is TRBJ1-3, with D possibly matching TRBD1 (5 bases). Germline V gives CDR1 SGHRS, CDR2 YFSETQ. The CDR3 spans 18 residues. Trimming cost V 0 bases and J 0 bases, with 16 bases left between them. The CDR3 DNA follows: TGCGCCAGCAGCTTGGATTATGGGGCCCTTTACTCTGGAAACACCATATATTTT. Its translation: CASSLDYGALYSGNTIYF.

This clone was seen a single time. J is TRBJ2-5 and V is TRBV5-4; D perhaps matches TRBD2 (5 bases). CDR1 is SGHNT, CDR2 YYREEE, per germline (reference sequence). The CDR3 is 15 amino acids. V was trimmed by 4 bases and J by 2 bases, leaving 15 bases between them. CDR3 bases: TGTGCCAGCAGCGCGACTACACGTCAACAAGAGACCCAGTACTTC. This codes for CASSATTRQQETQYF.

The chain recombines TRBV4-3 with TRBJ1-6, with 8 nucleotides matching TRBD1. Germline CDR1 is LGHNA and CDR2 is YSLEER. V lost 4 bases to trimming and J lost 4 bases; unmatched junction nucleotides: 9. The CDR3 loop spans 17 amino acids. This CDR3 reads CASSRTGTGPYNSPLHF. In nucleotides, the CDR3 is TGCGCCAGCAGCCGAACCGGGACAGGTCCTTATAATTCACCCCTCCACTTT.

The DNA for the CDR3 is TGCGCCAGCAGCCAAGATGCGGCGACCTCTGGAAACACCATATATTTT. Protein: CASSQDAATSGNTIYF. The chain links TRBV4-3 to TRBJ1-3; no clear D gene. The CDR3 consists of 16 residues. Germline assignment: CDR1 LGHNA and CDR2 YSLEER. Trimming pared 0 bases from V and 0 bases from J, leaving 9 bases between.

This sequence joins TRBV7-2 and TRBJ2-3; the match to TRBD2 covers 12 bases. This CDR3 region has 17 residues. The V and J ends lost 1 base and 5 bases, in that order; junction bases with no gene match: 7. Germline V gene lookup returns CDR1 SGHTA and CDR2 FQGNSA. The CDR3 DNA sequence: TGTGCCAGCAGCTTAGTGGCTAGCGGGGGGGCACGAGATACGCAGTATTTT. This sequence encodes CASSLVASGGARDTQYF.

The chain combines TRBV2 with TRBJ2-7; 8 nucleotides align to TRBD1. The J segment lost 3 bases and the V segment lost 9 bases, leaving 22 bases of the junction unmatched. The germline V gene has CDR1 SNHLY and CDR2 FYNNEI. CDR3 size: 18 residues. The CDR3, as DNA: TGTGCCAGTAAGCGACTTAGTTCCGGGACAGGATCCCTCTACGAGCAGTACTTC. The encoded protein is CASKRLSSGTGSLYEQYF.

The chain joins TRBV7-8 to TRBJ2-3, with 12 bases lining up with TRBD2. The CDR3 consists of 16 residues. J was trimmed by 3 bases and V by 5 bases; bases with no gene match: 6. Germline CDR1 is SGHVS and CDR2 is FQNEAQ. This CDR3 reads CASSQRTSGKTDTQYF. CDR3 coding DNA: TGTGCCAGCAGCCAGCGGACTAGCGGGAAGACAGATACGCAGTATTTT.

This clone has just a few counts. The chain employs TRBV4-2 and TRBJ2-5, with 12 bases matching TRBD1. CDR3 length: 18 amino acids. The V gene end was trimmed by 3 bases and the J gene end by 5 bases; junction bases not matched to a gene: 13. Per the germline V gene, CDR1 is LGHNA and CDR2 is YNFKEQ. The CDR3 bases are TGTGCCAGCAGCCAGGGGGAGGCGGGACAGGGGGCAGGCGAGACCCAGTACTTC. Its translation: CASSQGEAGQGAGETQYF.

CDR3 bases: TGTGCCAGCAGCTCCCCCGTGGAGACCCAGTACTTC. Amino acids: CASSSPVETQYF. V usage is TRBV11-2 and J usage is TRBJ2-5; D call uncertain. The germline V and J ends were trimmed by 4 bases and 5 bases, with 8 bases remaining between them. CDR1 is SGHAT, CDR2 FQNNGV, per germline. This CDR3 spans 12 amino acids.

The chain has TRBV9 and TRBJ1-3, with 8 bases that match TRBD1. After removal of 3 bases from V and 0 bases from J, the junction contained 8 bases not matched to a gene. The CDR3 has 17 residues. Germline CDR1 SGDLS, CDR2 YYNGEE. The CDR3 region has the DNA TGTGCCAGCAGCGACCGAAGACAGGGGTTCTCTGGAAACACCATATATTTT. Protein: CASSDRRQGFSGNTIYF.

This chain links TRBV7-2 with TRBJ1-3; 7 positions agree with TRBD1. The germline V gene has CDR1 SGHTA and CDR2 FQGNSA. The CDR3 is 16 amino acids. V shed 5 bases, J shed 3 bases, and the junction held 10 bases outside the gene matches. The CDR3 sequence is CASSPSQGSVGNTIYF. The DNA of the CDR3 is TGTGCCAGCAGCCCTTCACAGGGGTCGGTTGGAAACACCATATATTTT.

A few counts support this clone. CDR3 loop: CASSPLPSANNEQFF. As DNA, the CDR3 is TGTGCCAGCTCACCCTTACCTAGCGCCAACAATGAGCAGTTCTTC. The chain uses TRBV18 and TRBJ2-1, with D maybe TRBD2 (6 bases). Germline V gene lookup returns CDR1 KGHSH and CDR2 LQKENI. The CDR3 loop spans 15 amino acids. V dropped 3 bases and J dropped 5 bases, with 14 bases sitting between them.

The genes are TRBV5-1 and TRBJ2-5, with 10 bases fitting TRBD2. The J call could be wrong; TRBJ2-7 is a better fit for the DNA end. Germline CDR1 reads SGHRS; CDR2 reads YFSETQ. This CDR3 has 19 amino acids. CDR3 protein: CASSLARGPAGGPFREQYF. As DNA, the CDR3 is TGCGCCAGCAGCTTGGCCCGGGGTCCAGCGGGAGGGCCATTCCGCGAGCAGTACTTC.

Concerning this clone: Additional DNA sequences in this sample encode the identical CDR3. The chain links TRBV9 to TRBJ2-2; TRBD2 matches 7 bases. The V gene's germline CDR1 is SGDLS and CDR2 YYNGEE. The J segment lost 6 bases and the V segment lost 3 bases, leaving 5 bases of the junction unmatched. CDR3 length: 14 amino acids. Here the CDR3 reads CASSAGGISGELFF. The CDR3 region has the DNA TGTGCCAGCAGCGCCGGGGGGATCTCCGGGGAGCTGTTTTTT.

The V gene is TRBV11-2, the J gene TRBJ2-3; 7 bases match TRBD2. The CDR3 extends over 16 amino acids. V shed 3 bases and J 6 bases; nucleotides not matched to a gene: 12. Per the germline V gene, CDR1 is SGHAT and CDR2 is FQNNGV. Here the CDR3 DNA reads TGTGCCAGCAGCTTCCCGGGAGGCAGCCTGTCGGATACGCAGTATTTT. This translates into CASSFPGGSLSDTQYF.

The CDR3 loop reads CASSRDSVSYEQYF. Written as DNA, the CDR3 is TGTGCCAGCAGCCGGGACAGTGTTTCCTACGAGCAGTACTTC. The chain is built from TRBV14 and TRBJ2-7, with TRBD1 identical over 7 bases. Germline CDR1 SGHDN, CDR2 FVKESK. The CDR3 contains 14 residues. V dropped 4 bases and J dropped 1; count of bases not matched to a gene: 4.

The genes are TRBV19 and TRBJ2-7; 8 nucleotides agree with TRBD1. This CDR3 has 15 residues. V shed 2 bases, J shed 0 bases, and the junction held 3 bases outside the gene matches. CDR1 LNHDA and CDR2 SQIVND come from the germline V gene (reference sequence). The CDR3 loop is CASSISGTGSYEQYF. For the CDR3, the DNA is TGTGCCAGTAGTATATCCGGGACAGGCTCCTACGAGCAGTACTTC.

The chain carries TRBV6-1 and TRBJ1-5, with a possible D match to TRBD1 (6 bases). The CDR3 is made up of 16 amino acids. Germline CDR1 reads MNHNS; CDR2 reads SASEGT. The germline V and J ends were trimmed by 3 bases and 4 bases, with 16 bases remaining between them. The CDR3 reads CASSDFGAGVNQPQHF. CDR3 coding DNA: TGTGCCAGCAGTGACTTTGGTGCAGGGGTAAATCAGCCCCAGCATTTT.

The chain combines TRBV28 with TRBJ2-7; 8 positions agree with TRBD1. The junction had 8 bases not matched to a gene; V was cut back by 7 bases and J by 3 bases. CDR1 and CDR2 (germline): MDHEN, SYDVKM. The CDR3 consists of 14 residues. CDR3 bases: TGTGCCAGCACCCTGGACAGGGACCGCTACGAGCAGTACTTC. Its protein product is CASTLDRDRYEQYF.

The V call is TRBV15, the J call TRBJ2-7, with TRBD2 matching over 7 bases. The CDR3 sequence is 15 residues long. J gave up 0 bases and V 0 bases, and 2 bases lay outside the gene matches. Looked up from germline, CDR1 is LNHNV and CDR2 is YYDKDF (reference sequence). The CDR3 protein is CATSRETGGSYEQYF. The CDR3 nucleotides are TGTGCCACCAGCAGAGAGACGGGGGGCTCCTACGAGCAGTACTTC. Complete variable domain (other parts from reference TRBV15 and TRBJ2-7): DAMVIQNPRYQVTQFGKPVTLSCSQTLNHNVMYWYQQKSSQAPKLLFHYYDKDFNNEADTPDNFQSRRPNTSFCFLDIRSPGLGDTAMYLCATSRETGGSYEQYFGPGTRLTVT.

The chain uses TRBV18 and TRBJ2-1; D is unclear. Trimming left V 2 bases short and J 0 bases short, with 8 bases between. This CDR3 has 15 amino acids. CDR1 is KGHSH, CDR2 LQKENI, per germline. The CDR3 loop reads CASSPRESSYNEQFF. CDR3 bases: TGTGCCAGCTCACCAAGAGAGAGCTCCTACAATGAGCAGTTCTTC.

The genes are TRBV9 and TRBJ2-7; 9 bases match TRBD2. CDR3 length: 14 residues. Trimming at V came to 3 bases and at J to 3 bases, leaving 4 bases not matched to a gene. Germline values: CDR1 SGDLS, CDR2 YYNGEE. Written as DNA, the CDR3 is TGTGCCAGCAGCGAGGGGCGGGAGGGCTACGAGCAGTACTTC. Translating gives CASSEGREGYEQYF. The full variable domain, its missing parts supplied by reference TRBV9 and TRBJ2-7, is DSGVTQTPKHLITATGQRVTLRCSPRSGDLSVYWYQQSLDQGLQFLIQYYNGEERAKGNILERFSAQQFPDLHSELNLSSLELGDSALYFCASSEGREGYEQYFGPGTRLTVT.

This clone has a single count. It is unclear where the CDR3 begins or ends on the DNA, so no DNA is shown, and the CDR3 is as TCRdb lists it. The CDR3 loop reads CASSFSLDSNSPLHF. The chain couples TRBV7-3 to TRBJ1-6; TRBD1 reflects the table's D call only, with no check against the DNA. The germline CDR1 and CDR2 sequences are SGHTA and FQGTGA. The CDR3 sequence runs 15 residues, both termini included.

This chain joins TRBV7-9 and TRBJ1-1, with a weak D call TRBD1 (6 bases). Trimming stripped 3 bases from V and 1 base from J, with 9 bases between. The germline gives CDR1 SEHNR, CDR2 FQNEAQ (reference sequence). This CDR3 contains 14 residues. The CDR3 sequence: CASSFGTPNTEAFF. For the CDR3, the DNA is TGTGCCAGCAGCTTCGGGACACCGAACACTGAAGCTTTCTTT.

The chain has TRBV27 and TRBJ2-4; 15 nucleotides agree with TRBD2. The ends lost 1 base at V and 2 bases at J; junction bases unmatched: 6. The CDR3 covers 19 residues. Germline CDR1 reads MNHEY; CDR2 reads SMNVEV (reference sequence). The CDR3 sequence: CASSLWTSGRAGTKNIQYF. In nucleotides, the CDR3 is TGTGCCAGCAGTTTATGGACTAGCGGGAGGGCCGGAACCAAAAACATTCAGTACTTC.

V gene TRBV7-2 combines with J gene TRBJ2-7; tentative D call: TRBD2 (5 bases). CDR1 is SGHTA and CDR2 is FQGNSA in the germline V gene. The V and J ends lost 1 base and 3 bases respectively, with 13 bases between them. The CDR3 is 15 amino acids. The CDR3 reads CASSLERAISYEQYF. CDR3 nucleotide sequence: TGTGCCAGCAGCTTAGAGAGGGCCATTAGCTACGAGCAGTACTTC.

This clone was counted only a few times. The rearrangement uses TRBV6-1 and TRBJ2-3; TRBD1 agrees at 9 bases. J gave up 4 bases and V 1 base, and 3 bases lay outside the gene matches. The CDR3 is 15 residues long. Germline assignment: CDR1 MNHNS and CDR2 SASEGT. DNA for the CDR3: TGTGCCAGCAGTGAAGGGACAGGGGACTCAGATACGCAGTATTTT. Its protein is CASSEGTGDSDTQYF.

V is TRBV5-6 and J is TRBJ1-2; 9 bases align to TRBD1. The CDR3 runs 13 residues. Trimming removed 4 bases from V and 3 bases from J; junction bases left unmatched: 1. The V gene's germline CDR1 is SGHDT and CDR2 YYEEEE. The CDR3 reads CASSRDRDYGYTF. CDR3 DNA: TGTGCCAGCAGCCGGGACAGGGACTATGGCTACACCTTC.